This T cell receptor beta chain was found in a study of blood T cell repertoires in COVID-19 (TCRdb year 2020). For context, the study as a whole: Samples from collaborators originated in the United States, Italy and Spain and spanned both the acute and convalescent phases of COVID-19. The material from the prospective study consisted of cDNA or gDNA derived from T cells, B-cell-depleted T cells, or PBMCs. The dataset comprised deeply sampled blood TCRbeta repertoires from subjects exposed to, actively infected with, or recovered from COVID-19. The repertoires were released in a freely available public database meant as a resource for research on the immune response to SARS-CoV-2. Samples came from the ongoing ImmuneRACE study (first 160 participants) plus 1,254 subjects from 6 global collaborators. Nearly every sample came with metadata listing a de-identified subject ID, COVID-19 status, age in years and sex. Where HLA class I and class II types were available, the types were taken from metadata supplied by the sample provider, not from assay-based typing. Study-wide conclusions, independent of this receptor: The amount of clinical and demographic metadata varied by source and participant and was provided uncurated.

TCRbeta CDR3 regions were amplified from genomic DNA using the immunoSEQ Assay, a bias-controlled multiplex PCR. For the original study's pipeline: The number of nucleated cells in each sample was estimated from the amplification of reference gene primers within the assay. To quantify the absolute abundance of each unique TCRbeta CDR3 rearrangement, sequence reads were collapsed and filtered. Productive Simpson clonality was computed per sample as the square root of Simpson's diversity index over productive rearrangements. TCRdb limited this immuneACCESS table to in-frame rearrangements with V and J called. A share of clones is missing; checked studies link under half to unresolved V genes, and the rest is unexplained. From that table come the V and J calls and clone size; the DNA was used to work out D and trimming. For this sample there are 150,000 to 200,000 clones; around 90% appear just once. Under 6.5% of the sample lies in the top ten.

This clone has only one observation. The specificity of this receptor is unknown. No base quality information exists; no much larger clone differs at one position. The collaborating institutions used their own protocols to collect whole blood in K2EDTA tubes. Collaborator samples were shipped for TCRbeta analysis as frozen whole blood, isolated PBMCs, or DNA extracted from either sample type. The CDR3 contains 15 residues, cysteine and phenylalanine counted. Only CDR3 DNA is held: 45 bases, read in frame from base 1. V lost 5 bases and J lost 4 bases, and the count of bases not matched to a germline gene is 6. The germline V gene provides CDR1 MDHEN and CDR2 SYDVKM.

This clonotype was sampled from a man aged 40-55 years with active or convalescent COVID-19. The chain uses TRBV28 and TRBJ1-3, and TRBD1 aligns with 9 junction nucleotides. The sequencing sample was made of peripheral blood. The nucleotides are TGTGCCAGCAGTAGAACAGGGGGCCTCGGAAACACCATATATTTT. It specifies CASSRTGGLGNTIYF. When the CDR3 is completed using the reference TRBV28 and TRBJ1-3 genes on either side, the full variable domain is DVKVTQSSRYLVKRTGEKVFLECVQDMDHENMFWYRQDPGLGLRLIYFSYDVKMKEKGDIPEGYSVSREKKERFSLILESASTNQTSMYLCASSRTGGLGNTIYFGEGSWLTVV.